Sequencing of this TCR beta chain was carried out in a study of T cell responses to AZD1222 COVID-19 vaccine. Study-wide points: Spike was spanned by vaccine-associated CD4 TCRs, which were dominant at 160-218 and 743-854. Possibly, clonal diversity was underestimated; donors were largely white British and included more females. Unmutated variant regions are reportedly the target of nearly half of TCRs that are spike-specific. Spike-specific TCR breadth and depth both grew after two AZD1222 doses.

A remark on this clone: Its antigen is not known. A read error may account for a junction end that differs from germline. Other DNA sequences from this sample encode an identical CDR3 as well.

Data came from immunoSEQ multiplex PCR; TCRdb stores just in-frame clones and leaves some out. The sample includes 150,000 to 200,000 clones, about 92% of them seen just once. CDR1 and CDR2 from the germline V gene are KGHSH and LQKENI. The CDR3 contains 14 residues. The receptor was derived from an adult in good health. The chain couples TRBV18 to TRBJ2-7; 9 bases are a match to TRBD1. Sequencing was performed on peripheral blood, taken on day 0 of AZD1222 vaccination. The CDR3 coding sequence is TGTGCCAGCTCGCCACAGGGGGCCACCTACGAGCAGTACTTC. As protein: CASSPQGATYEQYF.